This TCR beta chain was obtained from a study of T cells after yellow fever vaccination. Study-level information: Preparation used SMART-Seq v4 Ultra Low Input for the low-cell-number fractions.

This CDR3 is built from 17 residues. CDR1 MNHEY and CDR2 SVGEGT come from the germline V gene. The J segment lost 4 bases and the V segment lost 0 bases, leaving 10 bases of the junction unmatched. In TCRdb, the 5' RACE reads were re-called with MiXCR into one record per CDR3 protein. The sample comprises some 73,000 distinct CDR3 sequences, 7.5% to 8% of which are singletons, and around 38% rests with the top ten. The table lists this clonotype with a few counts. This TCR came from a man aged 25 to 40 who received the YFV17D yellow fever vaccine. This chain links TRBV6-2 or TRBV6-3 with TRBJ2-7, with 9 positions matching TRBD2. The sequenced sample was CD8+ T cells sorted from PBMCs, obtained on the day of the yellow fever booster vaccination. The DNA of the CDR3 is TGTGCCAGCAGTTACTCTTTCGGGACTAGCCCTACATACGAGCAGTACTTC. Translating it yields CASSYSFGTSPTYEQYF.